The 30 T cell receptor beta chains given below trace back to one sample, sequenced in a study of cytomegalovirus exposure and HLA in healthy donors. Researchers ran the PCR with 60 Vbeta and 13 Jbeta primers. Some clones are missing from TCRdb's copy, which holds only in-frame ones; the method was immunoSEQ multiplex PCR. The table records tens of thousands of clones, roughly 63% of them present only once. The sample was PBMCs. Every receptor here comes from a woman in her fifties or sixties in good health and CMV-seropositive.

This clone came up many times. The gene calls are TRBV9 and TRBJ2-1; D is ambiguous. CDR3 length: 12 amino acids. CDR1 SGDLS and CDR2 YYNGEE come from the germline V gene. V lost 0 bases, J lost 8 bases, and 6 bases lay in between. The CDR3 reads CASSVEGDEQFF. CDR3 DNA: TGTGCCAGCAGCGTAGAAGGAGATGAGCAGTTCTTC.

CDR3 amino acids: CASSVATDRNEAFF. The CDR3 DNA reads TGTGCCAGCAGCGTAGCTACGGACAGAAACGAAGCTTTCTTT. The chain joins TRBV9 to TRBJ1-1; perhaps TRBD1 as D (6 bases). V gave up 0 bases and J gave up 8 bases, with 14 bases separating them. Germline lookup yields CDR1 SGDLS and CDR2 YYNGEE. This CDR3 contains 14 residues. Using reference TRBV9 and TRBJ1-1 for the parts outside the CDR3, the full variable domain is DSGVTQTPKHLITATGQRVTLRCSPRSGDLSVYWYQQSLDQGLQFLIQYYNGEERAKGNILERFSAQQFPDLHSELNLSSLELGDSALYFCASSVATDRNEAFFGQGTRLTVV.

The chain carries TRBV5-1 and TRBJ1-3; 7 bases fit TRBD1. CDR3 length: 15 residues. With 0 bases clipped from V and 3 bases from J, the junction kept 3 bases outside the gene matches. Germline CDR1 is SGHRS and CDR2 is YFSETQ. This CDR3 reads CASSLGRQGGNTIYF. The DNA for the CDR3 is TGCGCCAGCAGCTTGGGGCGACAGGGTGGAAACACCATATATTTT.

This clone showed up just a few times. The V call is TRBV7-2, the J call TRBJ1-1, with D possibly TRBD1 on 5 matching bases. The CDR3 loop spans 14 amino acids. Germline assignment: CDR1 SGHTA and CDR2 FQGNSA. The V end was cut by 2 bases, the J end by 2 bases, with 9 bases between. The CDR3, as DNA: TGTGCCAGCAGCTTAAGCAGGGCTAACACTGAAGCTTTCTTT. It encodes CASSLSRANTEAFF. Together with reference TRBV7-2 and TRBJ1-1, the CDR3 gives the full variable domain: GAGVSQSPSNKVTEKGKDVELRCDPISGHTALYWYRQSLGQGLEFLIYFQGNSAPDKSGLPSDRFSAERTGGSVSTLTIQRTQQEDSAVYLCASSLSRANTEAFFGQGTRLTVV.

The V gene is TRBV5-6, the J gene TRBJ2-7; 9 bases match TRBD1. From germline, CDR1 is SGHDT and CDR2 YYEEEE. The V segment lost 4 bases and the J segment 5 bases; nucleotides outside the gene matches: 7. The CDR3 consists of 14 residues. CDR3 DNA sequence: TGTGCCAGCAGCCTCGGGACAGGGTACCACGAGCAGTACTTC. This codes for CASSLGTGYHEQYF.

The J gene is TRBJ2-1, the V gene TRBV7-2; the match to TRBD2 covers 13 bases. There are 17 residues in the CDR3. The V and J ends lost 3 bases and 11 bases, in that order; junction bases with no gene match: 13. CDR1 is SGHTA, CDR2 FQGNSA, per germline. CDR3 sequence: CASSFDGTSGARSQQFF. CDR3 in DNA: TGTGCCAGCAGCTTCGATGGGACTAGCGGGGCCAGAAGTCAGCAGTTCTTC.

This rearrangement joins TRBV30 to TRBJ2-1; tentatively, D is TRBD2 (6 bases). This CDR3 region has 14 residues. V dropped 0 bases and J dropped 8 bases, with 14 bases sitting between them. Germline values: CDR1 GTSNPN, CDR2 SVGIG (reference sequence). The CDR3: CAWSVVTGVDEQFF. The CDR3 nucleotides read TGTGCCTGGAGTGTTGTTACGGGAGTCGATGAGCAGTTCTTC.

The chain has TRBV11-3 and TRBJ2-1; D is unresolved. The V gene lost 1 base and the J gene lost 3 bases, with 10 bases spanning the gap. This CDR3 is built from 15 residues. Germline assignment: CDR1 SGHNT and CDR2 YENEEA. CDR3 in amino acids: CASSLGVGLYNEQFF. In DNA form, the CDR3 reads TGTGCCAGCAGCTTAGGCGTGGGCCTCTACAATGAGCAGTTCTTC.

This chain connects TRBV7-2 to TRBJ2-7; D is possibly TRBD2 (6 bases). Germline CDR1 and CDR2: SGHTA and FQGNSA. CDR3 length: 16 amino acids. Trimming pared 2 bases from V and 0 bases from J, leaving 14 bases between. The CDR3 sequence is CASSLTSVTSSYEQYF. The DNA for the CDR3 is TGTGCCAGCAGCTTAACTTCGGTGACTAGCTCCTACGAGCAGTACTTC. The variable domain in full, with the rest retrieved from reference TRBV7-2 and TRBJ2-7, is GAGVSQSPSNKVTEKGKDVELRCDPISGHTALYWYRQSLGQGLEFLIYFQGNSAPDKSGLPSDRFSAERTGGSVSTLTIQRTQQEDSAVYLCASSLTSVTSSYEQYFGPGTRLTVT.

This clone was detected only a few times. The genes are TRBV9 and TRBJ2-3; 10 bases match TRBD2. Germline V gene data show CDR1 as SGDLS and CDR2 as YYNGEE. Losses at the gene ends were 0 bases for V and 2 bases for J; bases not matched to a gene: 6. This CDR3 spans 17 amino acids. CDR3 in amino acids: CASSVVASGGLTDTQYF. For the CDR3, the DNA is TGTGCCAGCAGCGTAGTGGCTAGCGGGGGCCTCACAGATACGCAGTATTTT.

The chain uses TRBV10-3 and TRBJ2-3, with D maybe TRBD2 (6 bases). CDR1 and CDR2 (germline): ENHRY, SYGVKD. This CDR3 has 15 residues. Trimming shortened V by 8 bases and J by 1 base, and 16 bases separated the two germline ends. The CDR3 region is CAIQASGEGTDTQYF. The CDR3 DNA follows: TGTGCCATCCAAGCTTCGGGGGAGGGCACAGATACGCAGTATTTT.

This clone was counted a few times. Germline and junction disagree at one end, which may indicate a read error. The chain carries TRBV7-2 and TRBJ2-7; possible D gene TRBD2, 6 bases. This CDR3 has 13 amino acids. Germline CDR1 SGHTA, CDR2 FQGNSA. CDR3 sequence (DNA): TGTGCCAGCAGCTTAGAGCTGGGGGGTGGTGAGGACTTC. Its protein is CASSLELGGGEDF.

V gene TRBV19 combines with J gene TRBJ1-4; D unclear. Trimming cost V 5 bases and J 7 bases, with 14 bases left between them. The CDR3 is 14 amino acids. Looked up from germline, CDR1 is LNHDA and CDR2 is SQIVND (reference sequence). For the CDR3, the DNA is TGTGCCAGTAGTGACTCGGGTCCCCTTGAAAAACTGTTTTTT. Translating it yields CASSDSGPLEKLFF.

A single count supports this clone. The chain has TRBV6-5 and TRBJ1-6; D remains ambiguous. This CDR3 has 14 residues. The V end lost 6 bases, the J end lost 8 bases, and 14 bases lay between the germline ends. CDR1 MNHEY and CDR2 SVGAGI come from the germline V gene. For the CDR3, the DNA is TGTGCCAGCAGAGCAGAGGGTTTGGATTCACCCCTCCACTTT. The encoded protein is CASRAEGLDSPLHF.

The rearrangement links TRBV7-8 to TRBJ1-1; TRBD1 is a possible D gene (6 bases). The germline CDR1 and CDR2 sequences are SGHVS and FQNEAQ. The length of the CDR3 is 14 residues. Trimming removed 4 bases at V and 0 bases at J, with 9 bases between. In DNA, the CDR3 is TGTGCCAGCAGCTCCGGACAGTTGAACACTGAAGCTTTCTTT. Its protein product is CASSSGQLNTEAFF.

The chain is built from TRBV27 and TRBJ2-1; 11 bases fit TRBD2. CDR3 length equals 15 residues. From germline, CDR1 is MNHEY and CDR2 SMNVEV (reference sequence). Germline trimming cut 3 bases from V and 2 bases from J; bases unmatched to any gene: 0. The CDR3 DNA reads as TGTGCCAGCAGTTTTAGCGGGGGGGCCTACAATGAGCAGTTCTTC. Translated, it gives CASSFSGGAYNEQFF.

This sequence joins TRBV7-2 and TRBJ2-3; D gene ambiguous. The germline CDR1 and CDR2 sequences are SGHTA and FQGNSA. The CDR3 sequence is 14 residues long. Trimming cost V 1 base and J 2 bases, with 7 bases left between them. In DNA, the CDR3 is TGTGCCAGCAGCTTAGAATCACTCACAGATACGCAGTATTTT. Protein: CASSLESLTDTQYF.

This chain joins TRBV2 and TRBJ2-1; D is ambiguous. This CDR3 contains 12 residues. Germline V lookup: CDR1 SNHLY, CDR2 FYNNEI. The V and J ends lost 5 bases and 8 bases respectively, with 10 bases between them. The CDR3: CASSRQMYEQFF. The CDR3 nucleotides read TGTGCCAGCAGTCGTCAGATGTATGAGCAGTTCTTC.

V gene TRBV29-1 combines with J gene TRBJ2-1; TRBD2 might be the D (5 bases). Germline V lookup: CDR1 SQVTM, CDR2 ANQGSEA. V gave up 3 bases and J gave up 8 bases, with 17 bases separating them. The CDR3 is 14 amino acids. The CDR3 sequence: CSVDNRPGIHEQFF. DNA for the CDR3: TGCAGCGTTGATAACCGCCCCGGGATCCATGAGCAGTTCTTC.

CDR3 residues: CASSFSGNEQFF. The CDR3 bases are TGTGCCAGCAGCTTCAGTGGCAATGAGCAGTTCTTC. The chain employs TRBV11-2 and TRBJ2-1; D gene unclear. Germline V gene sequence: CDR1 SGHAT, CDR2 FQNNGV. The CDR3 loop spans 12 amino acids. With 3 bases removed from V and 6 bases from J, the gap between germline ends came to 6 bases.

The chain joins TRBV11-3 to TRBJ1-3; maybe TRBD1 (5 bases). CDR1 and CDR2 from the germline V gene are SGHNT and YENEEA. The V and J ends lost 8 bases and 4 bases respectively, with 12 bases between them. The length of the CDR3 is 13 residues. In DNA form, the CDR3 reads TGTGCCAGCCCGGACACTCTCGGAAACACCATATATTTT. It specifies CASPDTLGNTIYF.

The chain recombines TRBV7-2 with TRBJ1-2, with D possibly being TRBD1 (6 bases). Trimming took off 5 bases at V and 3 bases at J, with 10 bases between the two ends. The germline V gene encodes CDR1 SGHTA and CDR2 FQGNSA. CDR3 length: 13 amino acids. The CDR3 coding sequence is TGTGCCAGCAGCCAGGACAGTCACTATGGCTACACCTTC. Encoded protein: CASSQDSHYGYTF.

The rearrangement joins TRBV2 to TRBJ2-7, with 11 bases matching TRBD2. Germline V gene lookup returns CDR1 SNHLY and CDR2 FYNNEI. The CDR3 totals 15 residues. The trim removed 7 bases at V and 3 bases at J, leaving 8 bases unmatched. Written as DNA, the CDR3 is TGTGCCAGCACCGGAGGGACTAGCGGTGACTACGAGCAGTACTTC. Translated, it gives CASTGGTSGDYEQYF.

This clone has just one count. The chain uses TRBV27 and TRBJ1-3; a possible D gene is TRBD1 (6 bases). This CDR3 has 15 residues. In germline, CDR1 is MNHEY, CDR2 SMNVEV (reference sequence). Trimming removed 8 bases at V and 2 bases at J, with 16 bases between. The DNA for the CDR3 is TGTGCCAGCCCCGACGAAACAGGGACTGGAAACACCATATATTTT. Amino acids: CASPDETGTGNTIYF.

This clone was detected a few times. This chain connects TRBV7-2 to TRBJ1-2; D is unclear. The germline V gene has CDR1 SGHTA and CDR2 FQGNSA. The CDR3 length is 13 residues. CDR3 region: CATGVDGLYGYTF. DNA for the CDR3: TGTGCTACCGGGGTAGACGGACTCTATGGCTACACCTTC.

The V call is TRBV7-2, the J call TRBJ2-7, with 9 bases identical to TRBD2. The CDR3 length is 15 residues. Germline CDR1 is SGHTA and CDR2 is FQGNSA. V shed 1 base, J shed 2 bases, and the junction held 3 bases outside the gene matches. CDR3 DNA sequence: TGTGCCAGCAGCTTAGAGGCGGGGGGGGCCTACGAGCAGTACTTC. Its protein is CASSLEAGGAYEQYF.

The chain has TRBV19 and TRBJ1-2; D call uncertain. Between the trimmed V and J ends, which lost 5 bases and 2 bases, there was a span of 9 bases. The CDR3 is 13 residues long. The germline V gene has CDR1 LNHDA and CDR2 SQIVND (reference sequence). For the CDR3, the DNA is TGTGCCAGTAGTGAGTTTCGAAACTATGGCTACACCTTC. Its protein product is CASSEFRNYGYTF.

The gene calls are TRBV28 and TRBJ2-7, with TRBD2 identical over 8 bases. The CDR3 covers 14 residues. Germline V gene data show CDR1 as MDHEN and CDR2 as SYDVKM. Trimming at V came to 6 bases and at J to 6 bases, leaving 10 bases not matched to a gene. CDR3 protein: CASRRQLAGSEQYF. CDR3 bases: TGTGCCAGCAGGAGACAGTTAGCGGGGAGCGAGCAGTACTTC.

This rearrangement joins TRBV18 to TRBJ1-2, with 9 bases aligning to TRBD1. Germline V gene data show CDR1 as KGHSH and CDR2 as LQKENI. The length of the CDR3 is 17 residues. Trimming took 3 bases from V and 0 from J; bases not matched to a gene: 8. This CDR3 reads CASSPRTGAGTNYGYTF. CDR3 nucleotide sequence: TGTGCCAGCTCACCCCGGACAGGGGCCGGTACTAACTATGGCTACACCTTC.

This clone was detected a few times. The chain carries TRBV11-2 and TRBJ2-3, with unresolved D. The ends were cut back, 0 bases at V and 6 bases at J, with 10 bases in the middle. CDR1 and CDR2 (germline): SGHAT, FQNNGV. The CDR3 is 14 amino acids. The CDR3 region is CASSLDSFSDTQYF. For the CDR3, the DNA is TGTGCCAGCAGCTTAGACAGTTTCTCGGATACGCAGTATTTT. The variable domain in full, with the rest retrieved from reference TRBV11-2 and TRBJ2-3, is EAGVAQSPRYKIIEKRQSVAFWCNPISGHATLYWYQQILGQGPKLLIQFQNNGVVDDSQLPKDRFSAERLKGVDSTLKIQPAKLEDSAVYLCASSLDSFSDTQYFGPGTRLTVL.